This T cell receptor (beta chain) was captured by sequencing in a study of blood T cells in healthy people across ages. Study-level findings and limits: Diversity was estimated from one million T cells, and these estimates were considered underestimates.

Note on this clonotype: Its antigen is not identified.

There were healthy Caucasian individuals from Russia, aged roughly 6 to 100, serving as donors. Roughly 10 milliliters was the volume of peripheral blood drawn from each donor. Per individual sample, total RNA of at least 6 micrograms was extracted. Alongside a J-beta primer mix, a sample-barcoded 5' primer served in a second PCR lasting about 7 to 12 cycles. TCRdb re-called the 5' RACE reads through MiXCR, storing one row per CDR3 protein. Seen here are 1.5 million to 2 million distinct CDR3 sequences, roughly 27% observed once, and the top ten hold over 7%. Sequencing was done on a sample of blood. This receptor was obtained from a woman aged 25 to 45 in good health.

The CDR3 is CASSPPNSAEAFF. DNA of the CDR3: TGTGCCAGCTCACCACCTAACTCCGCTGAAGCTTTCTTT. The rearrangement joins TRBV18 to TRBJ1-1; D gene ambiguous. The CDR3 contains 13 residues. V was shortened by 0 bases and J by 6 bases, with 8 bases between the two germline ends. Germline CDR1 reads KGHSH; CDR2 reads LQKENI.